The rows below give T cell receptor beta chains drawn from one sample of a study of CD8 T cells in ankylosing spondylitis. TCRdb passed the 5' RACE reads through MiXCR, listing each CDR3 protein once. The repertoire includes 250,000 to 350,000 distinct CDR3 sequences, roughly 20% of them detected once, and roughly 7.4% sits in the top ten. The sample comprised blood, either unsorted or a sorted T cell fraction (not recorded which). These receptors originate from a male donor with ankylosing spondylitis or in good health (not recorded which). Both conserved end residues are part of each CDR3. The order of the fields is J gene, D gene, clone size, V gene, CDR3 DNA, CDR3 protein. The D gene is left open where the match is weak. Clone size is shown for a subset of rows, as once, few, many or a class of expanded clone.

>TRBJ2-5|TRBD2|-|TRBV20-1
TGCAGTGCTAGATGCCGAGCGGGGCGGAGAGAGACCCAGTACTTC
CSARCRAGRRETQYF
>TRBJ2-2|TRBD2|few|TRBV27
TGTGCCAGCACCCTGCTGCGGGCTGCGGGAGAGACCGGGGAGCTGTTTTTT
CASTLLRAAGETGELFF
>TRBJ2-1|-|-|TRBV27
TGTGCCAGCAGTTCCCCCGGGATGGGTTACAACAATGAGCAGTTCTTC
CASSSPGMGYNNEQFF
>TRBJ2-1|-|-|TRBV29-1
TGCAGCGTTGAAGGGCAGGTCAGCTCCTACAATGAGCAGTTCTTC
CSVEGQVSSYNEQFF
>TRBJ1-5|-|-|TRBV21-1
TGTGCCAGCAGCCTCCTAGGCAGGGGGAGGGGCAATCAGCCCCAGCATTTT
CASSLLGRGRGNQPQHF
>TRBJ1-4|-|few|TRBV24-1
TGTGCCACCAGTGATCCGCGGCAGGGCGGGGGTGAAAAACTGTTTTTT
CATSDPRQGGGEKLFF
>TRBJ2-1|-|-|TRBV20-1
TGCAGTGCTGATCGGACCTTCAATGAGCAGTTCTTC
CSADRTFNEQFF
>TRBJ2-2|TRBD2|many|TRBV28
TGTGCCAGCAGCCTGGGACTAGCGGACACCGGGGAGCTGTTTTTT
CASSLGLADTGELFF
>TRBJ2-5|TRBD1|few|TRBV20-1
TGCAGTGCTACTACACAATTAACAGGGGGCAGAGAGACCCAGTACTTC
CSATTQLTGGRETQYF
>TRBJ1-5|-|-|TRBV6-1
TGTGCCAGCAGAACAGGGAAGGGCAATCAGCCCCAGCATTTT
CASRTGKGNQPQHF
>TRBJ2-1|TRBD2|-|TRBV29-1
TGCAGCGTTGCTAACCACCCAATAGCCGGGACTAGCGGGAGTTACAATGAGCAGTTCTTC
CSVANHPIAGTSGSYNEQFF
>TRBJ2-1|TRBD2|-|TRBV3-1
TGTGCCAGCAGCCAAGAGGGCGGGGGAAGCTCCTACAATGAGCAGTTCTTC
CASSQEGGGSSYNEQFF
>TRBJ2-2|-|few|TRBV5-1
TGCGCCAGCAGCTCCACAGGGATCCCACACACCGGGGAGCTGTTTTTT
CASSSTGIPHTGELFF
>TRBJ1-1|-|few|TRBV5-1
TGCGCCAGCAGCTTGGTAGGGGTGGACACTGAAGCTTTCTTT
CASSLVGVDTEAFF
>TRBJ2-5|-|-|TRBV5-1
TGCGCCAGCAGCTTGGCGGGTTGGGGGTCCTTAACTCAAGAGACCCAGTACTTC
CASSLAGWGSLTQETQYF
>TRBJ1-1|-|few|TRBV12-3/TRBV12-4
TGTGCCAGCAGTTTCTCTCTCGGTGGACAGACAGACACTGAAGCTTTCTTT
CASSFSLGGQTDTEAFF
>TRBJ1-3|-|many|TRBV6-1
TGTGCCAGCAGGGGAACCGCCTCTGGAAACACCATATATTTT
CASRGTASGNTIYF
>TRBJ1-1|-|-|TRBV20-1
TGCAGTGTCATAGGGCAGGGACCGAACACTGAAGCTTTCTTT
CSVIGQGPNTEAFF
>TRBJ2-3|TRBD1|few|TRBV20-1
TGCAGTGCCAGGACAGGGCTCGGCGATACGCAGTATTTT
CSARTGLGDTQYF
>TRBJ2-1|TRBD1|-|TRBV7-2
TGTGCCAGCAGCTTAATGGGACAGGGTAAGAATGAGCAGTTCTTC
CASSLMGQGKNEQFF
>TRBJ1-1|-|few|TRBV20-1
TGCAGTGCTACAATCCTGGGAAAGAGCACTGAAGCTTTCTTT
CSATILGKSTEAFF
>TRBJ2-2|TRBD1|many|TRBV15
TGTGCCACCAGCCCCGACAGGGTGACCGGGGAGCTGTTTTTT
CATSPDRVTGELFF
>TRBJ1-1|TRBD1|few|TRBV4-2
TGTGCCAGCAGCCAGGGGACAGACTTGAACACTGAAGCTTTCTTT
CASSQGTDLNTEAFF
>TRBJ2-1|TRBD2|few|TRBV5-1
TGCGCCAGCAGCCTGGGACTAGCGGGATACAGCAATGAGCAGTTCTTC
CASSLGLAGYSNEQFF
>TRBJ1-2|-|many|TRBV29-1
TGCAGCGTTCGCAGGCCCGCTTATGGCTACACCTTC
CSVRRPAYGYTF
>TRBJ2-1|TRBD2|-|TRBV24-1
TGTGCCACCAGTGATTCCCAGCGGGAGGGACAGTTCTTC
CATSDSQREGQFF
>TRBJ2-1|-|-|TRBV10-3
TGTGCCATCAGTGACGACTTGCAGCAGTTCTTC
CAISDDLQQFF
>TRBJ1-1|-|few|TRBV3-1
TGTGCCAGCAGCCTGACCTCGGGACCGTTGAACACTGAAGCTTTCTTT
CASSLTSGPLNTEAFF
>TRBJ1-1|-|-|TRBV5-1
TGCGCCAGCAGCCGGGACGGAATGAACACTGAAGCTTTCTTT
CASSRDGMNTEAFF
>TRBJ1-5|-|few|TRBV18
TGTGCCAGCTCACCAACCAGGGGAATTAATCAGCCCCAGCATTTT
CASSPTRGINQPQHF
>TRBJ1-2|-|-|TRBV10-2
TGCGCCAGCGGGCAGTCCTATGGCTACACCTTC
CASGQSYGYTF
>TRBJ2-5|-|-|TRBV6-1
TGTGCCAGCAGCCCCTCCTGGGGAGAGACCCAGTACTTC
CASSPSWGETQYF
>TRBJ2-1|TRBD2|many|TRBV20-1
TGCAGTGCTGCGCAAACCCTAGCGGGAATCGGCAATGAGCAGTTCTTC
CSAAQTLAGIGNEQFF
>TRBJ1-6|-|-|TRBV20-1
TGCAGTGCTAGAGCCCACAGGGACGGTTCACCCCTCCACTTT
CSARAHRDGSPLHF
>TRBJ1-1|-|-|TRBV30
TGTGCCTGGAGTAAGGCGACCCCGAACACTGAAGCTTTCTTT
CAWSKATPNTEAFF
>TRBJ1-1|TRBD1|few|TRBV5-1
TGCGCCAGCAGCTCCCATCACAGGGGACAGAACACTGAAGCTTTCTTT
CASSSHHRGQNTEAFF
>TRBJ1-4|-|few|TRBV29-1
TGCAGCGTGATACGGGGGGAAAAACTGTTTTTT
CSVIRGEKLFF
>TRBJ1-1|-|few|TRBV12-3/TRBV12-4
TGTGCCAGCAGTAGAGGCTTGGCGGACAGAAATGAAGCTTTCTTT
CASSRGLADRNEAFF
>TRBJ1-4|-|-|TRBV5-1
TGCGCCAGCAGCTTTGGGGCGGGGAGTGAAAAACTGTTTTTT
CASSFGAGSEKLFF
>TRBJ2-5|-|few|TRBV24-1
TGTGCCACCAGTGATGGGACATCGTACCAAGAGACCCAGTACTTC
CATSDGTSYQETQYF
>TRBJ2-1|TRBD1|few|TRBV18
TGTGCCAGCTCACCCTCGACAGGGATTCCCTACAATGAGCAGTTCTTC
CASSPSTGIPYNEQFF
>TRBJ1-5|-|-|TRBV5-1
TGCGCCAGCAGCTCACCGGGATCAATTGTCGATCAGCCCCAGCATTTT
CASSSPGSIVDQPQHF